Given below is one TCR beta chain in context. Antigen specificity is unknown. TCRdb recomputed calls from the reads with MiXCR, one row per CDR3 protein. The data contain 95,000 to 120,000 distinct CDR3 sequences, about 30% of them singletons. This CDR3 spans 16 amino acids. Looked up from germline, CDR1 is SGDLS and CDR2 is YYNGEE. V shed 1 base and J shed 6 bases, with 19 bases lying between them. This entry is derived from a study of T cell repertoires in cytomegalovirus infection. Study background: Recently identified HLA-C-restricted CMV epitopes were among the peptides used. Public signatures in TCR beta pointed to CMV infection and matching HLA type. Study findings and constraints: The ex vivo response was dominated by HLA-C-restricted CMV-specific TCR beta clonotypes.

This receptor was taken from a human donor in good health (CMV status not recorded). Some clones in this sample may be carry-over from other donors' samples. The sequences come from CD8+ T cells from cultured PBMCs, collected from culture after CMV antigen stimulation. The chain links TRBV9 to TRBJ1-2; no reliable D call. The CDR3 here is CASSVFEVGSGDGYTF. The CDR3 region has the DNA TGTGCCAGCAGCGTATTTGAAGTGGGGAGCGGGGATGGCTACACCTTC. Based on the CDR3 plus reference TRBV9 and TRBJ1-2, the full variable domain is DSGVTQTPKHLITATGQRVTLRCSPRSGDLSVYWYQQSLDQGLQFLIQYYNGEERAKGNILERFSAQQFPDLHSELNLSSLELGDSALYFCASSVFEVGSGDGYTFGSGTRLTVV.